The 23 T cell receptor beta chains reported below all come from one sample, sequenced in a study of T-cell memory formation after mild COVID-19. Using its own MiXCR run on the 5' RACE reads, TCRdb lists one record per CDR3 protein. The table records approximately 580,000 distinct CDR3 sequences, about a fifth of them present only once. The sample taken for sequencing was PBMCs or a T cell subset sorted from them (not recorded which). The receptors were gathered from an adult woman who had mild COVID-19 (a few samples of this study predate the infection). Cell type and time point are not known.

This clonotype was detected only a few times. J is TRBJ2-7 and V is TRBV18; no clear D gene. V gave up 0 bases and J gave up 5 bases, with 11 bases separating them. This CDR3 region has 14 residues. Germline values: CDR1 KGHSH, CDR2 LQKENI. The CDR3 DNA is TGTGCCAGCTCACCACCTTCCAGGACGAACGAGCAGTACTTC. Its translation is CASSPPSRTNEQYF.

The genes are TRBV7-9 and TRBJ1-1, with D possibly matching TRBD1 (5 bases). Trimming left V 6 bases short and J 1 base short, with 15 bases between. Germline assignment: CDR1 SEHNR and CDR2 FQNEAQ (reference sequence). The CDR3 sequence is 15 residues long. Here the CDR3 DNA reads TGTGCCAGCAGACATCAGGGTAATGAGAACACTGAAGCTTTCTTT. Its protein product is CASRHQGNENTEAFF.

This clonotype was counted only a few times. This chain uses TRBV14 with TRBJ2-1, with D maybe TRBD2 (5 bases). Per germline, CDR1 SGHDN and CDR2 FVKESK. This CDR3 spans 15 amino acids. Trimming took 0 bases from V and 9 from J, leaving 15 bases between them. The CDR3 sequence: CASSQDERTSPEQFF. CDR3 DNA sequence: TGTGCCAGCAGCCAAGATGAGAGGACTTCCCCTGAGCAGTTCTTC.

There are a few counts of this clonotype. The V call is TRBV10-3, the J call TRBJ1-2, with 9 bases fitting TRBD1. Germline V gene sequence: CDR1 ENHRY, CDR2 SYGVKD. This CDR3 has 12 residues. V was pared by 4 bases and J by 8 bases, with 2 bases of the junction left unmatched. The CDR3 reads CAISGGQGGYTF. Here the CDR3 DNA reads TGTGCCATCAGTGGGGGACAGGGAGGCTACACCTTC.

This clonotype was found many times. Written as DNA, the CDR3 is TGTGCCAGCAGCCAAACGGGACTAGCGAAGCCCAATGAGCAGTTCTTC. Its protein product is CASSQTGLAKPNEQFF. The V call is TRBV3-1, the J call TRBJ2-1; 10 bases fit TRBD2. Germline assignment: CDR1 LGHDT and CDR2 YNNKEL (reference sequence). The CDR3 consists of 16 residues. The trim removed 2 bases at V and 6 bases at J, leaving 7 bases unmatched.

This clonotype was detected only once. This sequence joins TRBV4-1 and TRBJ2-7; D gene unclear. This CDR3 region has 15 residues. Trimming removed 0 bases at V and 2 bases at J, with 11 bases between. Germline lookup yields CDR1 MGHRA and CDR2 YSYEKL. CDR3 coding DNA: TGCGCCAGCAGCCAAGATGTGAGGCCGACCTACGAGCAGTACTTC. Encoded protein: CASSQDVRPTYEQYF.

This clonotype was picked up a small number of times. The chain combines TRBV24-1 with TRBJ2-5, with unresolved D. V was clipped by 3 bases and J by 3 bases, with 4 bases between them. The germline gives CDR1 KGHDR, CDR2 SFDVKD. The CDR3 extends over 12 amino acids. The DNA for the CDR3 is TGTGCCACCAGTGATAGAAAAGAGACCCAGTACTTC. It is translated as CATSDRKETQYF.

The V and J genes are TRBV6-6 and TRBJ2-7; weak D call: TRBD2 (7 bases). In germline, CDR1 is MNHNY, CDR2 SVGAGI (reference sequence). The CDR3 spans 15 residues. V was shortened by 6 bases and J by 2 bases, with 17 bases between the two germline ends. The CDR3 loop reads CASSNLGGATYEQYF. The DNA of the CDR3 is TGTGCCAGCAGCAACCTGGGGGGGGCCACCTACGAGCAGTACTTC.

The V and J genes are TRBV12-3 or TRBV12-4 and TRBJ2-3, with a possible D match to TRBD1 (5 bases). This CDR3 is 12 amino acids long. Trimming stripped 0 bases from V and 9 bases from J, with 7 bases between. The CDR3 reads CASSLAGLTQYF. As DNA, the CDR3 is TGTGCCAGCAGTTTAGCGGGGCTGACGCAGTATTTT.

This clonotype was seen only a few times. The chain couples TRBV12-3 or TRBV12-4 to TRBJ1-4; 9 bases are shared with TRBD1. The CDR3 covers 15 residues. J was trimmed by 6 bases and V by 4 bases; bases with no gene match: 6. The DNA of the CDR3 is TGTGCCAGCAGTTCCACAGGGGGCGGAGATGAAAAACTGTTTTTT. Translated: CASSSTGGGDEKLFF.

This clonotype appeared many times. This sequence joins TRBV4-3 and TRBJ1-5; 8 bases fit TRBD1. The CDR3 runs 17 residues. Germline V CDR1 and CDR2: LGHNA, YSLEER. With 0 bases clipped from V and 6 bases from J, the junction kept 10 bases outside the gene matches. CDR3 coding DNA: TGCGCCAGCAGCCAAGATTATGCAGGGGGCGCGAGTCAGCCCCAGCATTTT. Translating gives CASSQDYAGGASQPQHF.

This clonotype showed up many times. V is TRBV9 and J is TRBJ2-7; 7 bases match TRBD1. Germline-derived CDR1 and CDR2 are SGDLS and YYNGEE. J was trimmed by 3 bases and V by 2 bases; bases with no gene match: 11. There are 16 residues in the CDR3. This CDR3 reads CASSVQTGEGVYEQYF. The CDR3 DNA sequence: TGTGCCAGCAGCGTCCAAACAGGGGAAGGTGTCTACGAGCAGTACTTC. Looking up the rest from reference TRBV9 and TRBJ2-7 gives the full variable domain: DSGVTQTPKHLITATGQRVTLRCSPRSGDLSVYWYQQSLDQGLQFLIQYYNGEERAKGNILERFSAQQFPDLHSELNLSSLELGDSALYFCASSVQTGEGVYEQYFGPGTRLTVT.

V gene TRBV28 combines with J gene TRBJ2-7; maybe TRBD2 (6 bases). Germline-derived CDR1 and CDR2 are MDHEN and SYDVKM. This CDR3 region has 15 residues. V dropped 4 bases and J dropped 4 bases, with 17 bases sitting between them. DNA of the CDR3: TGTGCCAGCAGTTGGGGGGTCAGAAAGGGGTACGAGCAGTACTTC. This translates into CASSWGVRKGYEQYF. The whole variable domain, remainder taken from reference TRBV28 and TRBJ2-7, is DVKVTQSSRYLVKRTGEKVFLECVQDMDHENMFWYRQDPGLGLRLIYFSYDVKMKEKGDIPEGYSVSREKKERFSLILESASTNQTSMYLCASSWGVRKGYEQYFGPGTRLTVT.

This clonotype was recorded a few times. V gene TRBV7-8 combines with J gene TRBJ2-3; maybe TRBD2 (6 bases). Trimming shortened V by 5 bases and J by 4 bases, and 16 bases separated the two germline ends. Per the germline V gene, CDR1 is SGHVS and CDR2 is FQNEAQ. The CDR3 extends over 15 amino acids. CDR3 nucleotides: TGTGCCAGCAGCCCATCCTCGGGACTGTCAGATACGCAGTATTTT. Its protein is CASSPSSGLSDTQYF.

This clonotype appeared a few times. The chain carries TRBV5-1 and TRBJ2-1; 11 bases fit TRBD1. The J segment lost 6 bases and the V segment lost 4 bases, leaving 3 bases of the junction unmatched. CDR3 length equals 14 residues. CDR1 SGHRS and CDR2 YFSETQ come from the germline V gene. In DNA form, the CDR3 reads TGCGCCAGCAGCGCAGGGACAGGGGGCAATGAGCAGTTCTTC. Translating gives CASSAGTGGNEQFF.

This clonotype was recorded a few times. This chain connects TRBV7-9 to TRBJ2-5; 10 positions agree with TRBD1. Germline V lookup: CDR1 SEHNR, CDR2 FQNEAQ (reference sequence). This CDR3 contains 14 residues. The ends lost 6 bases at V and 3 bases at J; junction bases unmatched: 4. The CDR3 loop is CASRLGQGEETQYF. CDR3 DNA sequence: TGTGCCAGCAGGCTAGGACAGGGGGAAGAGACCCAGTACTTC.

This chain uses TRBV7-2 with TRBJ2-4; TRBD2 is a possible D gene (5 bases). The V end lost 5 bases, the J end lost 4 bases, and 12 bases lay between the germline ends. Looked up from germline, CDR1 is SGHTA and CDR2 is FQGNSA. This CDR3 region has 14 residues. The CDR3 spells CASSPFSGKNIQYF. The CDR3 bases are TGTGCCAGCAGCCCTTTCTCGGGGAAAAACATTCAGTACTTC.

This clonotype has a single count. A much larger clone differs from this one at a single base, so this may be a read error. The rearrangement uses TRBV12-3 or TRBV12-4 and TRBJ1-2; 7 bases agree with TRBD1. Losses at the gene ends were 5 bases for V and 4 bases for J; bases not matched to a gene: 4. CDR3 length: 13 amino acids. The CDR3 sequence: CASSHRDSYGYTF. DNA for the CDR3: TGTGCCAGCAGTCACCGGGACAGCTATGGCTACACCTTC.

The J gene is TRBJ1-4, the V gene TRBV5-1; perhaps TRBD1 as D (5 bases). In germline, CDR1 is SGHRS, CDR2 YFSETQ. Trimming removed 0 bases at V and 4 bases at J, with 13 bases between. The CDR3 extends over 16 amino acids. The CDR3 bases are TGCGCCAGCAGCTTGGAGGGGCAGGGTCTTAATGAAAAACTGTTTTTT. Its protein is CASSLEGQGLNEKLFF.

This clonotype was seen only a few times. V and J are TRBV15 and TRBJ2-1, with 9 bases matching TRBD2. Germline CDR1 reads LNHNV; CDR2 reads YYDKDF (reference sequence). Losses at the gene ends were 1 base for V and 3 bases for J; bases not matched to a gene: 13. There are 19 residues in the CDR3. Here the CDR3 reads CATSRGERSSGGSYNEQFF. In DNA form, the CDR3 reads TGTGCCACCAGCAGAGGGGAAAGGAGTAGCGGGGGCAGCTACAATGAGCAGTTCTTC.

This clonotype occurred a few times. The chain combines TRBV20-1 with TRBJ2-3; perhaps TRBD1 as D (6 bases). Per the germline V gene, CDR1 is DFQATT and CDR2 is SNEGSKA (reference sequence). The CDR3 has 15 residues. V was clipped by 3 bases and J by 2 bases, with 15 bases between them. CDR3 bases: TGCAGTGCTAGTACGTGGGACATAACCACAGATACGCAGTATTTT. This encodes CSASTWDITTDTQYF.

This clonotype was detected ten times or more. The genes are TRBV12-3 or TRBV12-4 and TRBJ1-2; TRBD1 is a possible D gene (6 bases). Trimming stripped 6 bases from V and 0 bases from J, with 11 bases between. The CDR3 loop spans 14 amino acids. CDR3 amino acids: CASSLGAANYGYTF. The CDR3 DNA is TGTGCCAGCAGCTTGGGGGCCGCTAACTATGGCTACACCTTC.

The chain carries TRBV5-1 and TRBJ1-1, with TRBD1 matching 7 bases. The J segment lost 7 bases and the V segment lost 4 bases, leaving 13 bases of the junction unmatched. The CDR3 covers 15 residues. The germline V gene encodes CDR1 SGHRS and CDR2 YFSETQ. This chain's CDR3 is CASSTNRGAGSEAFF. CDR3 coding DNA: TGCGCCAGCAGCACGAACAGGGGCGCGGGGAGTGAAGCTTTCTTT.